The present entry profiles one T cell receptor (beta chain) with its context. Its antigen is not identified. The CDR3 runs 15 residues. The germline V gene encodes CDR1 KGHSH and CDR2 LQKENI. V lost 4 bases and J lost 7, with 18 bases in between. Clones were read by immunoSEQ multiplex PCR, and TCRdb kept only the in-frame ones, dropping some. The sample lists tens of thousands of clones; more than 70% were seen once. This sample stems from a study of neoadjuvant nivolumab and ipilimumab in lung cancer. Study results and caveats: TCR richness and clonality were higher in tumors than adjacent uninvolved lung. Resected-tumor TCR richness correlated positively with pretherapy blood richness. TCR clonality did not significantly correlate with pathologic tumor regression.

The chain joins TRBV18 to TRBJ2-3; D is uncertain. This receptor was identified in an adult with non-small cell lung cancer. The sample here was peripheral blood, taken before neoadjuvant nivolumab, alone or with ipilimumab. The CDR3 region has the DNA TGTGCCAGCTCACGAGAAGGCCCAAACGCATATACGCAGTATTTT. Amino acid sequence: CASSREGPNAYTQYF.